This is a list of T cell receptor beta chains from one sample in a study of cytomegalovirus exposure and HLA in healthy donors. The method was immunoSEQ multiplex PCR; TCRdb's version includes in-frame clones alone and lacks a portion of them. Counted here are some 160,000 clones, 77% occurring once; the ten biggest clones make up approximately 1.6%. Sequencing used PBMCs. The receptors stem from a woman between 25 and 40 years old in good health and CMV-seronegative. Both conserved end residues are part of each CDR3. The order of the fields is V gene, J gene, clone size, D gene, CDR3 DNA, CDR3 protein. A D gene is named only where the DNA matches it firmly. Not all rows give a size; the values are once, few, many and, for expanded clones, a class.

TRBV14,TRBJ1-5,few,NA,TGTGCCAGCAGCCAAGAGAGGGATCAGCCCCAGCATTTT,CASSQERDQPQHF
TRBV5-1,TRBJ1-1,NA,NA,TGCGCCAGCAGCTTGGATCGCAGGACAGTAAACACTGAAGCTTTCTTT,CASSLDRRTVNTEAFF
TRBV13,TRBJ2-7,few,TRBD2,TGTGCCAGCAGCTTTAGCGGGATCCCCTACGAGCAGTACTTC,CASSFSGIPYEQYF
TRBV27,TRBJ1-5,NA,NA,TGTGCCAGCAGAGAGTATAGCAATCAGCCCCAGCATTTT,CASREYSNQPQHF
TRBV9,TRBJ2-5,NA,NA,TGTGTCAGCAGCGTGGGGGTGGGCAGGGGCCAAGAGACCCAGTACTTC,CVSSVGVGRGQETQYF
TRBV6-5,TRBJ1-4,NA,NA,TGTGCCAGCAGTTACAAAAGGGGGACTGAAAAACTGTTTTTT,CASSYKRGTEKLFF
TRBV7-9,TRBJ2-3,NA,TRBD1,TGTGCCAGCAGCCGCGGGACAGGGGGTAGCACAGATACGCAGTATTTT,CASSRGTGGSTDTQYF
TRBV4-2,TRBJ2-7,NA,TRBD1,TGTGCCAGCAGCCACACAGGGGGTGTCACCTACGAGCAGTACTTC,CASSHTGGVTYEQYF
TRBV10-1,TRBJ2-1,NA,TRBD1,TGCGCCAGCAGTGGGGGACAGCTTCCTCACAATGAGCAGTTCTTC,CASSGGQLPHNEQFF
TRBV7-3,TRBJ1-2,few,NA,TGTGCCAGCAGCTTAAGTGGGGAGCGGTCCTACACCTTC,CASSLSGERSYTF
TRBV5-3,TRBJ2-5,NA,NA,TGTGCCAGAAGCTTGCCGCAGATGAGGGCCCAGTACTTC,CARSLPQMRAQYF
TRBV2,TRBJ2-7,NA,NA,TGTGCCACGCAGGTAGGGGCTAGGTCCTACGAGCAGTACTTC,CATQVGARSYEQYF
TRBV4-1,TRBJ2-1,NA,TRBD2,TGCGCCAGCAGCGCCCAGGGACTAGGTGCGTATGAGCAGTTCTTC,CASSAQGLGAYEQFF
TRBV6-5,TRBJ1-1,once,NA,TGTGCCAGCAGTTACGGGGGGGGGTACACTGAAGCTTTCTTT,CASSYGGGYTEAFF
TRBV5-8,TRBJ2-1,NA,TRBD2,TGTGCCAGCAGCCCCCCCCAGCTAGCGGTGCCATCCCATACCTACAATGAGCAGTTCTTC,CASSPPQLAVPSHTYNEQFF
TRBV15,TRBJ2-5,NA,TRBD1,TGTGCCACCAGCAGAGATTTTGGGGGACAGCTAGGTGGGCGGACCCAGTACTTC,CATSRDFGGQLGGRTQYF
TRBV7-3,TRBJ2-3,NA,NA,TGTGCCAGCAGCTTAGCACAGCCCCCCACAGATACGCAGTATTTT,CASSLAQPPTDTQYF
TRBV11-2,TRBJ2-7,NA,NA,TGTGCCAGCAGCGAGATCGGGTACGAGCAGTACTTC,CASSEIGYEQYF
TRBV7-9,TRBJ1-1,NA,NA,TGTGCCAGCAGCTTTTTTTCGACAGTGAACACTGAAGCTTTCTTT,CASSFFSTVNTEAFF
TRBV19,TRBJ1-3,NA,NA,TGTGCCAGTAGTCTGGAGGGTAGGTCGCCTGGAAACACCATATATTTT,CASSLEGRSPGNTIYF
TRBV30,TRBJ2-1,few,TRBD2,TGTGCCTGGATGGTTGACCCTAGGACTAGCGGGGGGTACAATGAGCAGTTCTTC,CAWMVDPRTSGGYNEQFF
TRBV7-9,TRBJ2-2,NA,NA,TGTGCCAGCAGCTTATTTAATAGCCAGTCGTTCTCCGGGGAGCTGTTTTTT,CASSLFNSQSFSGELFF
TRBV19,TRBJ2-7,NA,NA,TGTGCCAGTGGTGCGACTGGTTCCTACGAGCAGTACTTC,CASGATGSYEQYF
TRBV9,TRBJ2-7,NA,TRBD1,TGTGCCAGCAGCGGCAACAGGGGCGAGCAGTACTTC,CASSGNRGEQYF
TRBV10-3,TRBJ2-7,NA,TRBD2,TGTGCCATCAGTGAGTCAATGAACCGACTAGCGGGAGAAGCCTACGAGCAGTACTTC,CAISESMNRLAGEAYEQYF
TRBV9,TRBJ2-3,NA,TRBD1,TGTGCCAGCAGCGACCGGGACAGGACAGATACGCAGTATTTT,CASSDRDRTDTQYF
TRBV5-1,TRBJ2-7,NA,TRBD1,TGCGCCAGCGGTCTACAGGGGGCCTCTACCGAGCAGTACTTC,CASGLQGASTEQYF
TRBV10-3,TRBJ2-7,NA,TRBD1,TGTGCCACGGGGGGACAGGGGGCGAAGAGCTCCTACGAGCAGTACTTC,CATGGQGAKSSYEQYF
TRBV6-1,TRBJ1-1,NA,NA,TGTGCCAGCAGTGACTACGGAACGCTGGAGGCTTTCTTT,CASSDYGTLEAFF
TRBV11-2,TRBJ2-7,NA,NA,TGTGCCAGCAGCTCCCTATACGAGCAGTACTTC,CASSSLYEQYF
TRBV30,TRBJ1-5,NA,NA,TGTGCCTGGAGGGGGAGTGAGGGTCAGCCCCAGCATTTT,CAWRGSEGQPQHF
TRBV4-3,TRBJ1-1,NA,TRBD1,TGCGCCAGCAGCCCCCGGGACAGTGGCACTGAAGCTTTCTTT,CASSPRDSGTEAFF
TRBV10-3,TRBJ1-1,NA,TRBD1,TGTGCCATCAGTTTCCGGGACAGGGGACGCGAAGCTTTCTTT,CAISFRDRGREAFF
TRBV11-3,TRBJ2-5,NA,TRBD1,TGTGCCAGCAGCCAGGGGGCGGAAGAGACCCAGTACTTC,CASSQGAEETQYF
TRBV7-9,TRBJ1-1,NA,NA,TGTTCCGGACGGACTGAGAACACTGAAGCTTTCTTT,CSGRTENTEAFF
TRBV9,TRBJ2-2,NA,NA,TGTGCCAGCAGCGTAGGAACAGGTTTCGGGGAGCTGTTTTTT,CASSVGTGFGELFF
TRBV7-7,TRBJ1-1,once,NA,TGTGCCAGCAGCTTTAACTTGAACACTGAAGCTTTCTTT,CASSFNLNTEAFF
TRBV14,TRBJ2-5,NA,NA,TGTGCCAGCAGCCAATCCGGGGGGCTCAGGGAGACCCAGTACTTC,CASSQSGGLRETQYF
TRBV9,TRBJ1-3,NA,TRBD1,TGTGCCAGCAGCACCGGACAGGGAGACGGAAACACCATATATTTT,CASSTGQGDGNTIYF
TRBV30,TRBJ1-1,few,TRBD1,TGTGCCTGGTGGACAGGGTTGAACACTGAAGCTTTCTTT,CAWWTGLNTEAFF
TRBV5-1,TRBJ2-5,NA,TRBD2,TGCGCCAGCAGCTTTACGGGAGGCGTGCGTGAGACCCAGTACTTC,CASSFTGGVRETQYF
TRBV6-6,TRBJ1-1,few,NA,TGTGCCAGCAGCCAGGACAGCAACACTGAAGCTTTCTTT,CASSQDSNTEAFF
TRBV27,TRBJ2-7,NA,TRBD1,TGTGCCAGCAGTTTGGACAGGGGGTTCTCCTACGAGCAGTACTTC,CASSLDRGFSYEQYF
TRBV6-6,TRBJ2-7,NA,NA,TGTGCCAGCAGTTACAGGGGCCTCAAGGACTTC,CASSYRGLKDF
TRBV2,TRBJ2-1,few,NA,TGTGCCAGCAAGAGGAACGCTTTAATGGGTGAGCAGTTCTTC,CASKRNALMGEQFF
TRBV7-8,TRBJ1-4,NA,NA,TGTGCCAGCAGCGGAGACCGAGCAACTAATGAAAAACTGTTTTTT,CASSGDRATNEKLFF
TRBV6-1,TRBJ1-2,NA,NA,TGTGCCAGCAGTGAGTCGGTAGACTACTATGGCTACACCTTC,CASSESVDYYGYTF
TRBV19,TRBJ1-1,NA,TRBD1,TGTGCCAGTACCGCTGGGTACGGGACAGGGGGCGCCCGGTTCACTGAAGCTTTCTTT,CASTAGYGTGGARFTEAFF
TRBV6-1,TRBJ2-5,NA,TRBD1,TGTGCCAGCAGGAGACAGGGCGGAGAGACCCAGTACTTC,CASRRQGGETQYF
TRBV6-1,TRBJ1-6,once,TRBD1,TGTGCCAGTTATGGGCAGGGGGTAGGTTCACCCCTCCACTTT,CASYGQGVGSPLHF
TRBV9,TRBJ2-1,few,NA,TGTGCCAGCAGCGTAGGTGGTAGTCAGGGCAATGAGCAGTTCTTC,CASSVGGSQGNEQFF
TRBV30,TRBJ2-7,NA,NA,TGTGCCTGGAGTTCCACAGGCGAGCAGTACTTC,CAWSSTGEQYF
TRBV2,TRBJ1-6,NA,TRBD1,TGTGCCAGCAGGGACCAGGGGGCCTCACCCCTCCACTTT,CASRDQGASPLHF
TRBV7-9,TRBJ2-1,NA,NA,TGTGCCAGCAGTCCCAGGGGCTCCTACAATGAGCAGTTCTTC,CASSPRGSYNEQFF
TRBV5-4,TRBJ2-1,NA,TRBD2,TGTGCCAGCAGACCTGGTGGCGGGGGGAGCTCCTACAATGAGCAGTTCTTC,CASRPGGGGSSYNEQFF
TRBV14,TRBJ2-1,NA,NA,TGTGCCAGCAGCCAAGATCCCCTAGTCAAGGGGTACAATGAGCAGTTCTTC,CASSQDPLVKGYNEQFF
TRBV28,TRBJ1-2,NA,NA,TGTGCCAGCAGTTTAACGGGCAGGGGAGGGGAGAATGGCTACACCTTC,CASSLTGRGGENGYTF
TRBV5-1,TRBJ1-4,NA,TRBD1,TGCGCCAGCAGCCAGCAGACAGGGGAGGGGAAAAAACTGTTTTTT,CASSQQTGEGKKLFF
TRBV15,TRBJ2-7,NA,NA,TGTGCCACCAGCAGATTCGACAGTACGGAGCAGTACTTC,CATSRFDSTEQYF